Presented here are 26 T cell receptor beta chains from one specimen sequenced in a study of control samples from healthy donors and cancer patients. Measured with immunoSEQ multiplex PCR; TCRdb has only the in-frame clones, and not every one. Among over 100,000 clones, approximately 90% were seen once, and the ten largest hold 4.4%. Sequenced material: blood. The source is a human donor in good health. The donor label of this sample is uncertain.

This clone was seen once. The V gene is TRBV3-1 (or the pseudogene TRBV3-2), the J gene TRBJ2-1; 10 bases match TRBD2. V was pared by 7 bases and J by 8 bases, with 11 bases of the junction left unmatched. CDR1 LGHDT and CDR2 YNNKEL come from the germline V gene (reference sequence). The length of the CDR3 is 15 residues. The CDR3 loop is CASNPRAGGPDEQFF. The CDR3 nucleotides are TGTGCCAGCAACCCCCGAGCGGGGGGGCCGGATGAGCAGTTCTTC.

The chain's CDR3 is CASSLGTGMGDQYF. Written as DNA, the CDR3 is TGCGCCAGCAGCTTGGGGACGGGAATGGGGGACCAGTACTTC. The chain employs TRBV5-1 and TRBJ2-5; D is tentatively TRBD1 or TRBD2 (5 bases each). V lost 0 bases and J lost 10, with 16 bases in between. The CDR3 loop spans 14 amino acids. The germline V gene has CDR1 SGHRS and CDR2 YFSETQ. The complete variable domain, with remaining parts taken from reference TRBV5-1 and TRBJ2-5, reads KAGVTQTPRYLIKTRGQQVTLSCSPISGHRSVSWYQQTPGQGLQFLFEYFSETQRNKGNFPGRFSGRQFSNSRSEMNVSTLELGDSALYLCASSLGTGMGDQYFGPGTRLLVL.

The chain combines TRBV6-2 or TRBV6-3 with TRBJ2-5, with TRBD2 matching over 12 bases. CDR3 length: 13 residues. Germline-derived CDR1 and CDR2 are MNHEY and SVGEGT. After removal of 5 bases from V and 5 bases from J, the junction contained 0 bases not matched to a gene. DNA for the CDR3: TGTGCCAGCAGTGGGACTAGCGGGGAGACCCAGTACTTC. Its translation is CASSGTSGETQYF.

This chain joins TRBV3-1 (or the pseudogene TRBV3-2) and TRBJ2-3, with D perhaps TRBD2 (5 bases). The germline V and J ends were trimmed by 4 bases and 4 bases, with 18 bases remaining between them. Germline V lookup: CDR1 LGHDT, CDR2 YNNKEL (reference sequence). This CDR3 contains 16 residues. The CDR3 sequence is CASSPYVFGSADTQYF. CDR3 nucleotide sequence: TGTGCCAGCAGCCCGTACGTCTTTGGGAGCGCAGATACGCAGTATTTT.

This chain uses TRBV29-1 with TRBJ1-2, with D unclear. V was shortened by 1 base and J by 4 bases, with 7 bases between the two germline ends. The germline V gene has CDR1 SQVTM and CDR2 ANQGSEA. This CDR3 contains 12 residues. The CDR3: CSVEGSFYGYTF. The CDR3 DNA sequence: TGCAGCGTTGAAGGGTCCTTCTATGGCTACACCTTC.

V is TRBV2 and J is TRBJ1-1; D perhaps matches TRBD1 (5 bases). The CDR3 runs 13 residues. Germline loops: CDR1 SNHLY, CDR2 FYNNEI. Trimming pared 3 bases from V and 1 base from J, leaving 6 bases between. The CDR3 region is CASSDRANTEAFF. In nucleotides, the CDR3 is TGTGCCAGCAGTGACAGGGCGAACACTGAAGCTTTCTTT.

In DNA form, the CDR3 reads TGCGCCAGCAGCTTGGGGCAACTAGTCACCTACGAGCAGTACTTC. This encodes CASSLGQLVTYEQYF. The chain joins TRBV5-1 to TRBJ2-7; D possibly corresponds to TRBD2 (5 bases). V was pared by 0 bases and J by 2 bases, with 12 bases between. Germline loops: CDR1 SGHRS, CDR2 YFSETQ. The CDR3 has 15 amino acids.

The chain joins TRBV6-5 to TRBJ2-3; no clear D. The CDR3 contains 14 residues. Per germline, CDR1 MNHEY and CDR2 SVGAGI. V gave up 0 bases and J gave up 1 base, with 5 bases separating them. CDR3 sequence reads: CASSYSHGTDTQYF. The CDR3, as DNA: TGTGCCAGCAGTTACTCGCACGGCACAGATACGCAGTATTTT.

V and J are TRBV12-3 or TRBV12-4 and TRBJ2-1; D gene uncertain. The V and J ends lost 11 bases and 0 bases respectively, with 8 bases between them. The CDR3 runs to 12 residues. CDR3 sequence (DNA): TGTGCCGTAACCTACTCCTACAATGAGCAGTTCTTC. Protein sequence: CAVTYSYNEQFF.

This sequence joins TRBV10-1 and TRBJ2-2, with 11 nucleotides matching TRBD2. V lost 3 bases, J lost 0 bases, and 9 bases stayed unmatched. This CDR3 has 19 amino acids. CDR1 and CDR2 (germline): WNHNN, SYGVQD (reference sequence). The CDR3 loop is CASSDLTSGDTANTGELFF. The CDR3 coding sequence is TGCGCCAGCAGTGACCTGACTAGCGGGGACACCGCGAACACCGGGGAGCTGTTTTTT.

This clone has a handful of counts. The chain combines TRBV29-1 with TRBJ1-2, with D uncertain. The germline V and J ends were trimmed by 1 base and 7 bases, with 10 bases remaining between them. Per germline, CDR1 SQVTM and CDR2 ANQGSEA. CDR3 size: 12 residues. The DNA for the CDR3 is TGCAGCGTTGAAGTCCCCTCCCTTGGCTACACCTTC. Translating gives CSVEVPSLGYTF.

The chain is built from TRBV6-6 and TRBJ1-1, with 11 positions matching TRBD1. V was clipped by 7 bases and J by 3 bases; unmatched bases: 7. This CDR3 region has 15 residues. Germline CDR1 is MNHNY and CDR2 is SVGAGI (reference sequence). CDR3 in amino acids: CASNGQGALDTEAFF. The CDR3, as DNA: TGTGCCAGCAACGGACAGGGGGCGTTGGACACTGAAGCTTTCTTT.

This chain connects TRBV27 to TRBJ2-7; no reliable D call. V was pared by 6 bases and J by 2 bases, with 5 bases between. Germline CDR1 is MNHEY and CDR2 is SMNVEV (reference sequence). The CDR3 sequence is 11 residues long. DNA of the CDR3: TGTGCCAGCAGCTCCACCTACGAGCAGTACTTC. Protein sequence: CASSSTYEQYF.

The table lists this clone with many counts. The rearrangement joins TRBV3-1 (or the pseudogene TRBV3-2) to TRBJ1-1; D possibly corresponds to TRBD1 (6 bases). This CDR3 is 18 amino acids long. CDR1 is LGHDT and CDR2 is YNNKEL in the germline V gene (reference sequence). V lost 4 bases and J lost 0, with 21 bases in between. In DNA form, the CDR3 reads TGTGCCAGCAGCCCCGATCGGGGGCCAGTGGCCTTGAACACTGAAGCTTTCTTT. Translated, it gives CASSPDRGPVALNTEAFF.

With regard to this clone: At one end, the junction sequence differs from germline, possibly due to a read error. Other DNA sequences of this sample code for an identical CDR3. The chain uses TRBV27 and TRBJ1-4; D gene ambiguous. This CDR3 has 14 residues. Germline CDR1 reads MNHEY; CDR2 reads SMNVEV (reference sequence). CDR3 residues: CASSFDATNEKLFF. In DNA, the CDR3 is TGTGCCAGCAGTTTTGACGCAACTAATGAAAAACTATTTTTT. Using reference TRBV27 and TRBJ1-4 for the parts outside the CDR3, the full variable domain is EAQVTQNPRYLITVTGKKLTVTCSQNMNHEYMSWYRQDPGLGLRQIYYSMNVEVTDKGDVPEGYKVSRKEKRNFPLILESPSPNQTSLYFCASSFDATNEKLFFGSGTQLSVL.

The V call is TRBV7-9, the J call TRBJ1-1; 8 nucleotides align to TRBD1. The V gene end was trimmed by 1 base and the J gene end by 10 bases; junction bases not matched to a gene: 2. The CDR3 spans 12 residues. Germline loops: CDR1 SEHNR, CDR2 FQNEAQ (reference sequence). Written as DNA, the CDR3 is TGTGCCAGCAGCTTAGAGGACAGGGTAGCTTTCTTT. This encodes CASSLEDRVAFF.

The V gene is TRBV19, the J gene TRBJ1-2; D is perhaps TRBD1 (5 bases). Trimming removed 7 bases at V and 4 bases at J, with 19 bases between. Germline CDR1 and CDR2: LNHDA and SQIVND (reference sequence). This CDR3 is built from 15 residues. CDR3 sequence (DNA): TGTGCCAGTACCACCGGGGCCATGTCTTCCTATGGCTACACCTTC. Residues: CASTTGAMSSYGYTF.

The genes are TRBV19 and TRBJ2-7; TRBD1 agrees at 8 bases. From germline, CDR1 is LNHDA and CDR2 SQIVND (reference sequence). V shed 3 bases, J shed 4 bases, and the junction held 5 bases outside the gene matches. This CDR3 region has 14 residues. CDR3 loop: CASSIGQGLYEQYF. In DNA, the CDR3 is TGTGCCAGTAGTATCGGACAGGGTCTATACGAGCAGTACTTC.

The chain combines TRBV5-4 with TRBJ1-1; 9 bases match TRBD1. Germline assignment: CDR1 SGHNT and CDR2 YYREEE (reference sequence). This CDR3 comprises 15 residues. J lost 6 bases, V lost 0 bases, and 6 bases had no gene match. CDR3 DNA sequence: TGTGCCAGCAGCTTGGATACAGGGGGCGTAGCTGAAGCTTTCTTT. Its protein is CASSLDTGGVAEAFF.

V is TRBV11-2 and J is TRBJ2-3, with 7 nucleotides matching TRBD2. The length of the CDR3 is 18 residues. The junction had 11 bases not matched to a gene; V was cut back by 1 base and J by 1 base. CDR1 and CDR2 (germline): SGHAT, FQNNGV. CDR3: CASSLVGSAGVGTDTQYF. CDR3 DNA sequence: TGTGCCAGCAGCTTAGTAGGTTCCGCGGGGGTCGGCACAGATACGCAGTATTTT.

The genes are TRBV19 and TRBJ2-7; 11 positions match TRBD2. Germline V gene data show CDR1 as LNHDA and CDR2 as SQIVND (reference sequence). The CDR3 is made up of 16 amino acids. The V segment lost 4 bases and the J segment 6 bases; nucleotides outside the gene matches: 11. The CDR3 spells CASSTRTSGPLSEQYF. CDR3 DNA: TGTGCCAGTAGTACTAGGACTAGCGGGCCCCTCAGCGAGCAGTACTTC. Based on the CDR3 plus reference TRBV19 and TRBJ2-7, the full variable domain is DGGITQSPKYLFRKEGQNVTLSCEQNLNHDAMYWYRQDPGQGLRLIYYSQIVNDFQKGDIAEGYSVSREKKESFPLTVTSAQKNPTAFYLCASSTRTSGPLSEQYFGPGTRLTVT.

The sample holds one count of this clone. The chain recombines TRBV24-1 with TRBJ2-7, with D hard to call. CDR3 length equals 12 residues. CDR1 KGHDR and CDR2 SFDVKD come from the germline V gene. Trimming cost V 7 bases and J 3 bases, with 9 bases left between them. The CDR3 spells CATSSAGYEQYF. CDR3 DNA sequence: TGTGCCACCAGCTCGGCAGGCTACGAGCAGTACTTC.

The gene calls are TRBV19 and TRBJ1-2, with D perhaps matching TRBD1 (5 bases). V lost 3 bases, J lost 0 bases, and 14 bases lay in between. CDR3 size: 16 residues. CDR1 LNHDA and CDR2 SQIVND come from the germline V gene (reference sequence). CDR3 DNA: TGTGCCAGTAGTATCGGTGGCGGGGGGACTAACTATGGCTACACCTTC. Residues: CASSIGGGGTNYGYTF.

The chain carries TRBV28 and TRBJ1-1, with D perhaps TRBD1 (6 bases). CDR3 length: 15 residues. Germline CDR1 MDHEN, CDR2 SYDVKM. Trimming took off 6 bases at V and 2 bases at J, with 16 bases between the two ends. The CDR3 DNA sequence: TGTGCCAGCAGCCCTCCCGGACAGTCTAACACTGAAGCTTTCTTT. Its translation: CASSPPGQSNTEAFF.

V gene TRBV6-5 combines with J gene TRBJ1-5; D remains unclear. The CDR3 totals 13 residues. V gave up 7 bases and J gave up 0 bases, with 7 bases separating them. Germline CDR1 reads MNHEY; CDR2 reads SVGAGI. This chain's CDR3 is CASTIVSNQPQHF. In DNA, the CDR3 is TGTGCCAGCACTATAGTTAGCAATCAGCCCCAGCATTTT.

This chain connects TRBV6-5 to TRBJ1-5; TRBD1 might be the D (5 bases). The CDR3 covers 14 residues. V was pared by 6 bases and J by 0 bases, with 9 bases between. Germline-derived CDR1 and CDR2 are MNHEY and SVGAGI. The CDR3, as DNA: TGTGCCAGCAGGGGGAGGGGTAGCAATCAGCCCCAGCATTTT. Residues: CASRGRGSNQPQHF.